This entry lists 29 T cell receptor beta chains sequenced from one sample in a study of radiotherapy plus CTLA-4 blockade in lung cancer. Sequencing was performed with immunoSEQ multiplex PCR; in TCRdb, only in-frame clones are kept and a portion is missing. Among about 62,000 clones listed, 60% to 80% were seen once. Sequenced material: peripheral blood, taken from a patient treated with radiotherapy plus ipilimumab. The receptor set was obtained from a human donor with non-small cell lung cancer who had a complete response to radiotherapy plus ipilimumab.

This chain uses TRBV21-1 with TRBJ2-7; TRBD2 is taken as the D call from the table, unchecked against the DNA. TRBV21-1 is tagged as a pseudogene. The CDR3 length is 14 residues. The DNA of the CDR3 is TGTGCCAGCAGCAAAGCGCGGGGGTCCTACGAGCAGTACGTC. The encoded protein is CASSKARGSYEQYV.

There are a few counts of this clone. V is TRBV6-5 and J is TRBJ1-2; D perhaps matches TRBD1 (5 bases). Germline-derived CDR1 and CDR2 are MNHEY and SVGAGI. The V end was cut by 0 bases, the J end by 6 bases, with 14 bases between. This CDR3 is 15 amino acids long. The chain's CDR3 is CASSYSNQGIHGYTF. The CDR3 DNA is TGTGCCAGCAGTTACTCGAATCAGGGAATCCATGGCTACACCTTC.

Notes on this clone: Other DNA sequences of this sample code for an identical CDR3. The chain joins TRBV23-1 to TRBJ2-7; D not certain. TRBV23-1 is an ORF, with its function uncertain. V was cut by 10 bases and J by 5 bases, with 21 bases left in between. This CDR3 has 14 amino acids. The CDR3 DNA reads TGCGCCACCTTAGCCTCCACTGTGGCCCACGAGCAGTACTTC. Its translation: CATLASTVAHEQYF.

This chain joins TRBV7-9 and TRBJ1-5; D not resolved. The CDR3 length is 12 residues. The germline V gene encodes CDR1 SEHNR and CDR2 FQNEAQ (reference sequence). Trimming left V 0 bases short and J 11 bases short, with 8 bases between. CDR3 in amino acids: CASSLAEGTQHF. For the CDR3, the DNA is TGTGCCAGCAGCTTAGCGGAAGGTACCCAGCATTTT.

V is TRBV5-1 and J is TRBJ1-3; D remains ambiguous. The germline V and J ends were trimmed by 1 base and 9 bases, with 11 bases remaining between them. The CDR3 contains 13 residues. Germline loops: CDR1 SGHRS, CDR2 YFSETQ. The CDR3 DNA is TGCGCCAGCAGCTTGAATCCTGCAGGCACCATATATTTT. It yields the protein CASSLNPAGTIYF.

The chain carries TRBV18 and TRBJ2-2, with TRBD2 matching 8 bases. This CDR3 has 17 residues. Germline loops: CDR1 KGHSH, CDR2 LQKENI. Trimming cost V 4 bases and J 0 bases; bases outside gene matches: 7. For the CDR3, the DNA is TGTGCCAGCTCACTTCGGGTACTAGCGGCGAACACCGGGGAGCTGTTTTTT. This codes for CASSLRVLAANTGELFF.

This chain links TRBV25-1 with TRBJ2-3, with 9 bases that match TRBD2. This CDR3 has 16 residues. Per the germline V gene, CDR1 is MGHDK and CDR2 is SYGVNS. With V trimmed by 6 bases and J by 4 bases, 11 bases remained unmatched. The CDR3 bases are TGTGCCAGCAGCGAAGGGCTAGCGGGGAGGGCAGATACGCAGTATTTT. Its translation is CASSEGLAGRADTQYF. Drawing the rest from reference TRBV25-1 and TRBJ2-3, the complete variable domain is EADIYQTPRYLVIGTGKKITLECSQTMGHDKMYWYQQDPGMELHLIHYSYGVNSTEKGDLSSESTVSRIRTEHFPLTLESARPSHTSQYLCASSEGLAGRADTQYFGPGTRLTVL.

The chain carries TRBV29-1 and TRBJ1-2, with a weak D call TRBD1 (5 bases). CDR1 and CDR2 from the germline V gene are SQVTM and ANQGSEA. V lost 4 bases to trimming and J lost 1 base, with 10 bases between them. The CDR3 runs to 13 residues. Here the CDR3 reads CSVAQGLNYGYTF. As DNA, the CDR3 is TGCAGCGTTGCCCAGGGACTTAACTATGGCTACACCTTC.

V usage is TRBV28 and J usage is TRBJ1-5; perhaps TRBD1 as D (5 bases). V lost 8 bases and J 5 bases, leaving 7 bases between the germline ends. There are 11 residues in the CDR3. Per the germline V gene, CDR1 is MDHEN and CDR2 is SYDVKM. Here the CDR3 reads CASGGDQPQHF. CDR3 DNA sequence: TGTGCCAGCGGAGGGGATCAGCCCCAGCATTTT.

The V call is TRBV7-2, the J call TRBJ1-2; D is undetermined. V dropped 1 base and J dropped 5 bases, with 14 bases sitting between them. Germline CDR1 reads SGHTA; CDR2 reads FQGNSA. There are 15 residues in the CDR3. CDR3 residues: CASSLDESAGYGYTF. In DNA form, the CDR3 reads TGTGCCAGCAGCTTAGATGAGTCCGCGGGGTATGGCTACACCTTC.

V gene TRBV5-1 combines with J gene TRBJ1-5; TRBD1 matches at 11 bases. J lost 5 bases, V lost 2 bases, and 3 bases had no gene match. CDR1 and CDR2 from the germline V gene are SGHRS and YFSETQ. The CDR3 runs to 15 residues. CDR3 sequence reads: CASSFGTGGDQPQHF. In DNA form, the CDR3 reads TGCGCCAGCAGCTTCGGGACAGGGGGAGATCAGCCCCAGCATTTT.

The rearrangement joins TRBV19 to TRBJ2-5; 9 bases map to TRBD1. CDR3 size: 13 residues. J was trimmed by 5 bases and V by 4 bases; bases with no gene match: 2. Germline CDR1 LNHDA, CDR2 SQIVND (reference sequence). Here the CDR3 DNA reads TGTGCCAGTAGTACGGGGACAGGGGAGACCCAGTACTTC. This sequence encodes CASSTGTGETQYF.

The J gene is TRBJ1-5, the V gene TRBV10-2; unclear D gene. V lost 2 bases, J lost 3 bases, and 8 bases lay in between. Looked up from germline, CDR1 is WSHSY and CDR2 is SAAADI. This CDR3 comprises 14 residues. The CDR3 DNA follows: TGCGCCAGCAGTGAGGCAGACAACAATCAGCCCCAGCATTTT. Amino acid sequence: CASSEADNNQPQHF.

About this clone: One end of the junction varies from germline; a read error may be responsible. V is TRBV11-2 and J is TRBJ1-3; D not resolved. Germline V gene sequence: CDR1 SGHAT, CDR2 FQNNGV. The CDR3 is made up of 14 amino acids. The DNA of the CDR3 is TGTGCCAGCATCTTAGCCGGATCTGGAAACACCATATATTTT. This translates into CASILAGSGNTIYF. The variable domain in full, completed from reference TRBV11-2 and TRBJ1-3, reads EAGVAQSPRYKIIEKRQSVAFWCNPISGHATLYWYQQILGQGPKLLIQFQNNGVVDDSQLPKDRFSAERLKGVDSTLKIQPAKLEDSAVYLCASILAGSGNTIYFGEGSWLTVV.

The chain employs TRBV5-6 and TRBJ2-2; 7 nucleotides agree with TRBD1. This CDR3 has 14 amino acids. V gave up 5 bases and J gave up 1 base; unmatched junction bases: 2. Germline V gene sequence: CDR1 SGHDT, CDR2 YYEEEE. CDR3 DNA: TGTGCCAGCAGGACAGGGATGAACACCGGGGAGCTGTTTTTT. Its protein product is CASRTGMNTGELFF.

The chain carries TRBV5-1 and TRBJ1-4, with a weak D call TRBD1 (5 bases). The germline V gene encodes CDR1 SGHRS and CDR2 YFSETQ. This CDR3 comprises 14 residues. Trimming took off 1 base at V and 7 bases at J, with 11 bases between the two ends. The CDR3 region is CASSLSGMGEKLFF. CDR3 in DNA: TGCGCCAGCAGCTTGTCAGGGATGGGTGAAAAACTGTTTTTT.

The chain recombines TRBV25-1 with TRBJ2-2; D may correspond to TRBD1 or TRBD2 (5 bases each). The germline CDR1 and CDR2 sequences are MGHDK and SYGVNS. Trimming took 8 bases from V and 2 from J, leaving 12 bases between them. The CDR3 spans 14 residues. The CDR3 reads CASGRGENTGELFF. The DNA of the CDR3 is TGTGCCAGCGGTAGAGGGGAAAACACCGGGGAGCTGTTTTTT.

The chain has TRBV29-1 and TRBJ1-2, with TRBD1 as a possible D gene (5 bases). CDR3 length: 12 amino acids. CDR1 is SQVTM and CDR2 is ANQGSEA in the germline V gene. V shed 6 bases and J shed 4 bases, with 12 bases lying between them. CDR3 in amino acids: CSVLERGYGYTF. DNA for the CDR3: TGCAGCGTGCTGGAAAGGGGCTATGGCTACACCTTC.

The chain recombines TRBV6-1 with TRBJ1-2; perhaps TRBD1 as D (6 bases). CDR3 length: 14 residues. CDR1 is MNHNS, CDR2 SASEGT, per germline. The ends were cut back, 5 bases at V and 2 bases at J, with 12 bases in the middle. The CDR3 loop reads CASSHPDRNYGYTF. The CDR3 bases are TGTGCCAGCAGTCATCCCGACAGGAACTATGGCTACACCTTC.

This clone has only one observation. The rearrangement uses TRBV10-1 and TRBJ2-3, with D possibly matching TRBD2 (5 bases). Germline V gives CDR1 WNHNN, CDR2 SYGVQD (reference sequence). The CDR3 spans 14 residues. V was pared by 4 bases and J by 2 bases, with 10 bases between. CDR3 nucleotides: TGCGCCAGCAGTGCTAGCTCCAACACAGATACGCAGTATTTT. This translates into CASSASSNTDTQYF.

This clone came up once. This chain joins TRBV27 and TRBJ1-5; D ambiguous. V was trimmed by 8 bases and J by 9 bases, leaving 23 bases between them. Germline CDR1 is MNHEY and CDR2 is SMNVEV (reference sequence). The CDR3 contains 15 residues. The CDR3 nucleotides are TGTGCCAGCGGCACAGACGGGAATCGCGCGCGGCCCCAGCATTTT. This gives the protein CASGTDGNRARPQHF.

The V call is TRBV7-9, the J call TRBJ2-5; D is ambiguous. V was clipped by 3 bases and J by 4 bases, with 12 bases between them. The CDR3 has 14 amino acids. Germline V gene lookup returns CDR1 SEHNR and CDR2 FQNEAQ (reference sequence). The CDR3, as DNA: TGTGCCAGCAGCTTTGGGGTAGTCAGAGAGACCCAGTACTTC. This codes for CASSFGVVRETQYF.

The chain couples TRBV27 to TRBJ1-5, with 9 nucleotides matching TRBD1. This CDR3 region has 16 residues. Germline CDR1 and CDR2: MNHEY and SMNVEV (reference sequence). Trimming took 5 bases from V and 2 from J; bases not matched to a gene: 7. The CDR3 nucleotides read TGTGCCAGCAGTCCACAGGGGGCCGGTGGCAATCAGCCCCAGCATTTT. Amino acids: CASSPQGAGGNQPQHF.

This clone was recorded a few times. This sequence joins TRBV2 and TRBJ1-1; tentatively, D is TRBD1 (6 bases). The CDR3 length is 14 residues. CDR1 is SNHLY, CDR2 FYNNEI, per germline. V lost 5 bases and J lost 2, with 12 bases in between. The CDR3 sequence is CASSPRTVNTEAFF. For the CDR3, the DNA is TGTGCCAGCAGTCCCCGGACAGTAAACACTGAAGCTTTCTTT.

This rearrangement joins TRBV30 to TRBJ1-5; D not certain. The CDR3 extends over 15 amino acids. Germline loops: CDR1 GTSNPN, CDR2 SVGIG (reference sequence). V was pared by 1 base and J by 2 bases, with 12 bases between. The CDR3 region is CAWSAGSMGNQPQHF. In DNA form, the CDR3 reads TGTGCCTGGAGTGCCGGGTCGATGGGCAATCAGCCCCAGCATTTT.

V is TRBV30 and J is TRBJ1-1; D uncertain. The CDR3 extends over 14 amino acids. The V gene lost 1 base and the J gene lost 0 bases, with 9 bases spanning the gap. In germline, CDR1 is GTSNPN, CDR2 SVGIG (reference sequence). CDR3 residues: CAWSGFRLNTEAFF. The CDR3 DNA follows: TGTGCCTGGAGTGGATTTAGATTGAACACTGAAGCTTTCTTT.

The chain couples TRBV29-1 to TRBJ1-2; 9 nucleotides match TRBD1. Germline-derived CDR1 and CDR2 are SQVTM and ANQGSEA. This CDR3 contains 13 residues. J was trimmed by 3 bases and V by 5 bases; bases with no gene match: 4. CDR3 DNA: TGCAGCGTTCCGGGACAGGGAGACTATGGCTACACCTTC. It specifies CSVPGQGDYGYTF.

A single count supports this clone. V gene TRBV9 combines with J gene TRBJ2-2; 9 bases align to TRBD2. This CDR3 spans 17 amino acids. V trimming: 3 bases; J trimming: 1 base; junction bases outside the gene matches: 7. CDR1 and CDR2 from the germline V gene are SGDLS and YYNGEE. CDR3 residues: CASSATVLAGNTGELFF. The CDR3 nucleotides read TGTGCCAGCAGCGCCACCGTACTAGCGGGGAACACCGGGGAGCTGTTTTTT.

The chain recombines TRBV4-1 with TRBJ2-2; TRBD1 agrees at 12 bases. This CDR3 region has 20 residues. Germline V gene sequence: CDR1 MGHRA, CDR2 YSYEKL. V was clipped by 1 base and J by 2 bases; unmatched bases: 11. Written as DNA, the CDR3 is TGCGCCAGCAGCCAAGGAAACCGGGACAGGGGGCTCCTAAACACCGGGGAGCTGTTTTTT. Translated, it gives CASSQGNRDRGLLNTGELFF.